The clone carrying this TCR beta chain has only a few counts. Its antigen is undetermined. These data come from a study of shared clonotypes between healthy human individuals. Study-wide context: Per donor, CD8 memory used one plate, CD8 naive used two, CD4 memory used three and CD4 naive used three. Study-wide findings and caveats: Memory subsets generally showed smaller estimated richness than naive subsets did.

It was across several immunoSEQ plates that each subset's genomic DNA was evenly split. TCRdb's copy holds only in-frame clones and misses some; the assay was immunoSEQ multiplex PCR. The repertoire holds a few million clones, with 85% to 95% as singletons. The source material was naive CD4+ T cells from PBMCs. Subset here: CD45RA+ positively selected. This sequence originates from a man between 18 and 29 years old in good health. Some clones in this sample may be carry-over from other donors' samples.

The CDR3 sequence is CASRPRSRVSAFF. Written as DNA, the CDR3 is TGTGCCAGCAGACCCCGGTCCCGGGTCTCGGCTTTCTTT. This rearrangement joins TRBV6-5 to TRBJ1-1, with D unclear. The V and J ends lost 6 bases and 11 bases respectively, with 19 bases between them. Germline V gene lookup returns CDR1 MNHEY and CDR2 SVGAGI. The CDR3 contains 13 residues.